Shown below are 3 T cell receptor beta chains from a single sample sequenced in a study of T cells in tuberculosis. Assay: immunoSEQ multiplex PCR; the TCRdb copy retains only in-frame clones and omits some. The sample shows 29,000 or so clones, 85% to 95% of them seen only once. Sequencing was performed on PBMCs. The receptors originated from a donor between 10 and 35 years old with latent tuberculosis or without tuberculosis infection.

The rearrangement joins TRBV7-9 to TRBJ1-5; possibly TRBD1 for D (6 bases). Germline V gene sequence: CDR1 SEHNR, CDR2 FQNEAQ (reference sequence). The CDR3 is 15 amino acids. V lost 5 bases and J lost 11, with 22 bases in between. For the CDR3, the DNA is TGTGCCAGCAGCATGACAGGTCAGTCATCAGAGACCCAGCATTTT. This encodes CASSMTGQSSETQHF.

The V call is TRBV28, the J call TRBJ1-1; tentatively, D is TRBD1 (6 bases). V was shortened by 2 bases and J by 0 bases, with 16 bases between the two germline ends. The length of the CDR3 is 17 residues. Germline V lookup: CDR1 MDHEN, CDR2 SYDVKM. The CDR3 loop is CASSLVTRGQMNTEAFF. The CDR3 bases are TGTGCCAGCAGTTTAGTGACCCGCGGACAGATGAACACTGAAGCTTTCTTT.

The gene calls are TRBV4-3 and TRBJ2-3; 14 bases are a match to TRBD2. This CDR3 contains 18 residues. The V gene end was trimmed by 0 bases and the J gene end by 5 bases; junction bases not matched to a gene: 7. CDR1 and CDR2 (germline): LGHNA, YSLEER. The CDR3 region has the DNA TGCGCCAGCAGCCAAGAAGGGGAGACTAGCGGGGGGGTAGATACGCAGTATTTT. Residues: CASSQEGETSGGVDTQYF.